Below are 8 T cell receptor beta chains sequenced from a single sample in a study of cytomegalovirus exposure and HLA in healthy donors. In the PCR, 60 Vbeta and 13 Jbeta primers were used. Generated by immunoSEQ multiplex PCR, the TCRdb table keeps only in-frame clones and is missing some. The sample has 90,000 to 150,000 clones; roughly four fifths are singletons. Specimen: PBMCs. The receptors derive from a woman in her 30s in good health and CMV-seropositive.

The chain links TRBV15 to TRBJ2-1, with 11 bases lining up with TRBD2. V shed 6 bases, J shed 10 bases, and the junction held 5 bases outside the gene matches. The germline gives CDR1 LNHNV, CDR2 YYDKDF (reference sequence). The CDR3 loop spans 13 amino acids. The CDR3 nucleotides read TGTGCCACCAGACTAGCGGGGGATGAGGAGCAGTTCTTC. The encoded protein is CATRLAGDEEQFF. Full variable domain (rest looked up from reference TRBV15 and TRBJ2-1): DAMVIQNPRYQVTQFGKPVTLSCSQTLNHNVMYWYQQKSSQAPKLLFHYYDKDFNNEADTPDNFQSRRPNTSFCFLDIRSPGLGDTAMYLCATRLAGDEEQFFGPGTRLTVL.

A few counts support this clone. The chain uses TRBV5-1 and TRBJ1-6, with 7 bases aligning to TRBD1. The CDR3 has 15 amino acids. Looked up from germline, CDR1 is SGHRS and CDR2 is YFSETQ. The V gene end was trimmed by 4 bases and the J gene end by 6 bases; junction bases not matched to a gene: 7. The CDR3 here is CASSLTGQTNSPLHF. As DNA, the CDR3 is TGCGCCAGCAGCCTAACGGGACAGACTAATTCACCCCTCCACTTT.

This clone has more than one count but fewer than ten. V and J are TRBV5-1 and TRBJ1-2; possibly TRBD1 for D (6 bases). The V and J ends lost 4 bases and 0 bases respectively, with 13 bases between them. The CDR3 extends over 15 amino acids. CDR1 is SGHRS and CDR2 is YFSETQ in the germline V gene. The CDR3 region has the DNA TGCGCCAGCAGCCCGGACAGAGTAACTAACTATGGCTACACCTTC. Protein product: CASSPDRVTNYGYTF. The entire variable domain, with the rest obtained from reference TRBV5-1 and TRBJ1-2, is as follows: KAGVTQTPRYLIKTRGQQVTLSCSPISGHRSVSWYQQTPGQGLQFLFEYFSETQRNKGNFPGRFSGRQFSNSRSEMNVSTLELGDSALYLCASSPDRVTNYGYTFGSGTRLTVV.

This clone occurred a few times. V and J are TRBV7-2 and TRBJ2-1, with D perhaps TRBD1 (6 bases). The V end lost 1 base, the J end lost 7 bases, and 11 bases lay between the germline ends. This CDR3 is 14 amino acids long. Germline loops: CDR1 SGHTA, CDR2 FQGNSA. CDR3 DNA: TGTGCCAGCAGCTTAGTAGGCAGGGGAAATGAGCAGTTCTTC. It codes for CASSLVGRGNEQFF.

The CDR3 here is CASSQDYRGRNEQFF. In nucleotides, the CDR3 is TGTGCCAGCAGCCAAGATTACAGGGGGAGGAATGAGCAGTTCTTC. The chain links TRBV14 to TRBJ2-1; 8 bases agree with TRBD1. Trimming took 0 bases from V and 7 from J; bases not matched to a gene: 5. From germline, CDR1 is SGHDN and CDR2 FVKESK. The CDR3 is 15 amino acids. The full variable domain, with the rest looked up from reference TRBV14 and TRBJ2-1, is EAGVTQFPSHSVIEKGQTVTLRCDPISGHDNLYWYRRVMGKEIKFLLHFVKESKQDESGMPNNRFLAERTGGTYSTLKVQPAELEDSGVYFCASSQDYRGRNEQFFGPGTRLTVL.

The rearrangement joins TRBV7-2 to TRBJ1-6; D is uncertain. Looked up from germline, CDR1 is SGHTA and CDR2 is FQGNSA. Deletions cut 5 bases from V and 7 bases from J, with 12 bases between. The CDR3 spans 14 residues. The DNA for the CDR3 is TGTGCCAGCAGCCGCAATAGAGCCAATTCACCCCTCCACTTT. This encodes CASSRNRANSPLHF. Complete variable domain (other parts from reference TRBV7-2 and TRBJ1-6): GAGVSQSPSNKVTEKGKDVELRCDPISGHTALYWYRQSLGQGLEFLIYFQGNSAPDKSGLPSDRFSAERTGGSVSTLTIQRTQQEDSAVYLCASSRNRANSPLHFGNGTRLTVT.

The CDR3 nucleotides read TGTGCCAGCAGCAAAGCCGGGACAGAAGCTTTCTTT. As protein: CASSKAGTEAFF. The gene calls are TRBV6-5 and TRBJ1-1, with D possibly TRBD1 on 6 matching bases. The ends were cut back, 6 bases at V and 8 bases at J, with 13 bases in the middle. This CDR3 is 12 amino acids long. The germline CDR1 and CDR2 sequences are MNHEY and SVGAGI.

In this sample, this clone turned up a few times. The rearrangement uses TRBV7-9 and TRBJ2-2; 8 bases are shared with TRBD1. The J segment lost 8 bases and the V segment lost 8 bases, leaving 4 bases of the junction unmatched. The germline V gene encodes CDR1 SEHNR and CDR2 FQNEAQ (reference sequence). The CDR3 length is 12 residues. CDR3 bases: TGTGCCAGCGGACAGGGCAGGGGGGAGCTGTTTTTT. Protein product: CASGQGRGELFF.